The rows below give T cell receptor beta chains drawn from one sample of a study of blood T cell repertoires in COVID-19. The data were produced by immunoSEQ multiplex PCR, yet TCRdb's version contains in-frame clones alone and is incomplete. Of more than 250,000 clones listed, approximately 83% are singletons. Material: peripheral blood. The receptors stem from a woman aged 25-40 years who had recovered from COVID-19. Both conserved end residues are part of each CDR3. The D gene is left open where the match is weak. The size field is filled for only some rows; it gives once, few, many or a size class.

TRBV10-2,-,TRBJ2-2,-,TGCGCCAGCAGTGAGTTGGAGGGGTATCCCTTTAACACCGGGGAGCTGTTTTTT,CASSELEGYPFNTGELFF
TRBV7-2,-,TRBJ2-2,-,TGTGCCAGCAGCTCATCCATCATCGGGGAGCTGTTTTTT,CASSSSIIGELFF
TRBV6-7,-,TRBJ2-3,-,TGTGCCAGCAGTCATAGCCCGACAGATACGCAGTATTTT,CASSHSPTDTQYF
TRBV6-1,-,TRBJ1-1,TRBD1,TGTGCCAGCAGCACACAGGACAGGGTAAACACTGAAGCTTTCTTT,CASSTQDRVNTEAFF
TRBV28,-,TRBJ2-2,-,TGTGCCAGCAGTTTAGTGGGACACAAGACCGGGGAGCTGTTTTTT,CASSLVGHKTGELFF
TRBV3-1/TRBV3-2,-,TRBJ2-3,TRBD2,TGTGCCAGCAGCCAGGGCGGGGGGAACACAGATACGCAGTATTTT,CASSQGGGNTDTQYF
TRBV6-6,-,TRBJ2-7,TRBD2,TGTGCCAGCAGCTCCGAACTAGCGGGGGATTCCTACGAGCAGTACTTC,CASSSELAGDSYEQYF
TRBV2,-,TRBJ1-1,-,TGTGCCAGCAGTAGACAGTGGAACACTGAAGCTTTCTTT,CASSRQWNTEAFF
TRBV28,few,TRBJ1-2,TRBD1,TGTGCCAGCACCGGGACAGGGAGGCGATATGGCTACACCTTC,CASTGTGRRYGYTF
TRBV7-9,-,TRBJ2-7,-,TGTGCCAGCAGCTTAGAAACTAGCAGCTCCTACGAGCAGTACTTC,CASSLETSSSYEQYF
TRBV5-6,-,TRBJ1-1,-,TGTGCCAGCAGCTTCCCGGGACACCACATGAACACTGAAGCTTTCTTT,CASSFPGHHMNTEAFF
TRBV6-5,-,TRBJ2-3,-,TGTGCCAGCAGTTTCGGGGTCCGGGATACGCAGTATTTT,CASSFGVRDTQYF
TRBV5-6,-,TRBJ2-7,-,TGTGCCAGCAGCCCGTGCTACGAGCAGTACTTC,CASSPCYEQYF
TRBV5-1,-,TRBJ1-1,-,TGCGCCAGCAGCTTGGAAGGGGGCACTGAAGCTTTCTTT,CASSLEGGTEAFF
TRBV27,-,TRBJ2-7,TRBD2,TGTGCCAGCAGCCCCGGGACTACCACCTACGAGCAGTACTTC,CASSPGTTTYEQYF
TRBV5-6,-,TRBJ2-7,-,TGTGCCAGCAGCTTGGCCCTTCAGGGCTCCTACGAGCAGTACTTC,CASSLALQGSYEQYF
TRBV30,-,TRBJ1-5,-,TGTGCCTGGAGTGGGGCAGGAATTAATCAGCCCCAGCATTTT,CAWSGAGINQPQHF
TRBV12-3/TRBV12-4,-,TRBJ2-3,-,TGTGCCAGCAGATTCGCGGCCACAGATACGCAGTATTTT,CASRFAATDTQYF
TRBV3-1/TRBV3-2,-,TRBJ1-2,-,TGTGCCAGCAGCCCGACTCGGGGGTCTGGTGGCTACACCTTC,CASSPTRGSGGYTF
TRBV30,-,TRBJ1-6,TRBD1,TGTGCCTGGAGTAGGGACAGGGTCAATTCACCCCTCCACTTT,CAWSRDRVNSPLHF
TRBV4-1,-,TRBJ2-7,TRBD2,TGCGCCAGCAGCCAAGAAAGGACTAGCGGGGGGAAGAACTCCTACGAGCAGTACTTC,CASSQERTSGGKNSYEQYF
TRBV7-2,-,TRBJ1-1,TRBD1,TGTGCCAGCAGCTCCGGGACAGGAATCTTGAACACTGAAGCTTTCTTT,CASSSGTGILNTEAFF
TRBV5-1,once,TRBJ2-1,-,TGCGCCAGCAGCACGACTAACTACAATGAGCAGTTCTTC,CASSTTNYNEQFF
TRBV7-2,-,TRBJ2-7,-,TGTGCCAGCAGCCCAGGGCCAGTCGCGCCCTACGAGCAGTACTTC,CASSPGPVAPYEQYF